This TCR beta chain was sequenced for a study of somatic mutations in cytotoxic T cells in rheumatoid arthritis. Using immunoSEQ multiplex PCR, the repertoire was profiled, and TCRdb retains in-frame clones only, with some absent. The sample yields some 9,600 clones, under 95% seen once. General observations from the study: Over 20% of CD8+ cells belonged to the largest CD8+ clone in about an eighth of the roughly 65 patients.

This CDR3 region has 17 residues. CDR1 and CDR2 (germline): SGDLS, YYNGEE. The V and J ends lost 2 bases and 10 bases respectively, with 22 bases between them. Comments on this clone: The antigen remains undetermined.

The sample was CD8+ T cells sorted from blood. The V call is TRBV9, the J call TRBJ1-6; tentatively, D is TRBD1 (6 bases). The sequence came from a woman aged 18-30 years with rheumatoid arthritis. The CDR3 DNA reads TGTGCCAGCAGCGTGGAAAGAGACGGGACATTCGCATCACCCCTCCACTTT. It specifies CASSVERDGTFASPLHF.